This TCR beta chain appears in the sequencing data of a study of blood T cell repertoires in COVID-19. At the level of the study: Collection of acute and convalescent COVID-19 samples took place in the United States, Italy and Spain.

The CDR3 has 15 residues. Germline V gene data show CDR1 as SGHRS and CDR2 as YFSETQ. V lost 0 bases, J lost 6 bases, and 6 bases stayed unmatched. Per the original methods: Amplification with reference gene primers provided the estimates of nucleated cell counts. TCRdb's table, derived via immunoSEQ multiplex PCR, lists solely in-frame clones and lacks some. Clone size and the V and J calls come from that table; the DNA yielded D and trimming. The data show over 200,000 clones, about four fifths seen once. The chain couples TRBV5-1 to TRBJ2-3; TRBD2 matches 8 bases. The specimen sequenced was peripheral blood. The receptor was derived from a woman between 50 and 59 years old with active or convalescent COVID-19. DNA of the CDR3: TGCGCCAGCAGCTTGGATGCCGGGAGGGCCGATACGCAGTATTTT. It specifies CASSLDAGRADTQYF. Supplemented by reference TRBV5-1 and TRBJ2-3, the full variable domain reads KAGVTQTPRYLIKTRGQQVTLSCSPISGHRSVSWYQQTPGQGLQFLFEYFSETQRNKGNFPGRFSGRQFSNSRSEMNVSTLELGDSALYLCASSLDAGRADTQYFGPGTRLTVL.